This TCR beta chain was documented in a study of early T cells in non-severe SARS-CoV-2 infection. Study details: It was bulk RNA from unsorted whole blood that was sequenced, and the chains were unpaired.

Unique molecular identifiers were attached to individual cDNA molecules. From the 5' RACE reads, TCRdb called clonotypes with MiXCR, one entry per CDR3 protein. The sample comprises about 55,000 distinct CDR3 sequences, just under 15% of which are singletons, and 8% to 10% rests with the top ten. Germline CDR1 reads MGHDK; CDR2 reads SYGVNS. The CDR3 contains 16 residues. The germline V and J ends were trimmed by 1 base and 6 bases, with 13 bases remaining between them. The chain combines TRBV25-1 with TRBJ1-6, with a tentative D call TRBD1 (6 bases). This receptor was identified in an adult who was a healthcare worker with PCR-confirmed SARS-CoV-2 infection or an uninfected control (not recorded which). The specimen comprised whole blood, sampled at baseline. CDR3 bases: TGTGCCAGCAGTGAATTGTGGACAGACTTTAATTCACCCCTCCACTTT. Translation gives CASSELWTDFNSPLHF.